The T cell receptor beta chain described here comes from a study of cytomegalovirus exposure and HLA in healthy donors. Study-wide results and caveats: Usually a TCR sequence was rare, but some public TCRs were found in many donors. Within a later analysis, the majority of CMV-associated TCR beta chains appeared HLA-restricted.

The trim removed 5 bases at V and 3 bases at J, leaving 4 bases unmatched. Germline V lookup: CDR1 MNHEY, CDR2 SMNVEV (reference sequence). The CDR3 is made up of 13 amino acids. A note on this clone: What it recognizes is unknown.

Donors sampled were nominally healthy, though unrecorded immune exposures were likely. Amplification used 60 Vbeta primers and 13 Jbeta primers. Method: immunoSEQ multiplex PCR; TCRdb's copy keeps in-frame clones and lacks some. Seen here are roughly 140,000 clones, about four fifths observed once, and the top ten hold more than 2.5%. The chain is built from TRBV27 and TRBJ2-7; 7 bases fit TRBD1. The sequenced material came from PBMCs. The TCR originated in a male donor in good health and CMV-seronegative. The chain's CDR3 is CASSPGQYYEQYF. The CDR3 DNA follows: TGTGCCAGCAGTCCGGGACAGTACTACGAGCAGTACTTC.